These T cell receptor beta chains were read from a single sample in a study of shared clonotypes between healthy human individuals. Generated by immunoSEQ multiplex PCR, the TCRdb table keeps only in-frame clones and is missing some. The table has approximately 1.4 million clones, roughly 98% seen once. Sequencing was done on a sample of naive CD4+ T cells sorted from blood. The receptors originated from a man aged 25-45 years in good health. Each CDR3 is given without its conserved first and last residue. Each record gives: V gene, D gene, CDR3 protein. D genes are given only for firm matches.

V: TRBV6-6; D: TRBD1; CDR3: ASSYFGTASGNTIY
V: TRBV23-1; D: NA; CDR3: ASSQCSLGVSYGYT
V: TRBV5-4; D: NA; CDR3: ASSFDGQTNEKLF
V: TRBV5-5; D: TRBD1; CDR3: ASRRRQGFTNEKLF
V: TRBV18; D: NA; CDR3: ASSHLSYEQY
V: TRBV5-1; D: TRBD1; CDR3: ASSPGTGGRRIETQY
V: TRBV6-5; D: TRBD1; CDR3: ASSYETGGSEQY
V: TRBV7-8; D: TRBD2; CDR3: ASSLVTLATSGILGKETQY
V: TRBV9; D: TRBD1; CDR3: ASSPPSQGAVGYGYT
V: TRBV5-6; D: NA; CDR3: ASSFRDVGHQPQH
V: TRBV19; D: NA; CDR3: ASSIQGKAKNIQY
V: TRBV5-1; D: TRBD1; CDR3: ASSLLQGDTEAF
V: TRBV6-6; D: TRBD1; CDR3: ASSAPGGTGELF
V: TRBV19; D: NA; CDR3: ASSILPEGTYGYT
V: TRBV15; D: NA; CDR3: ATSRDWQDEQY
V: TRBV5-1; D: NA; CDR3: ASRVDLGDTQY
V: TRBV30; D: NA; CDR3: AWSGVRTRAGNEKLF
V: TRBV19; D: NA; CDR3: ASSIWSPGANVLT
V: TRBV2; D: NA; CDR3: ASNRAYEQY
V: TRBV10-2; D: TRBD1; CDR3: ASSEFRGRNEQY
V: TRBV10-1; D: TRBD2; CDR3: ASSASGANTGELF
V: TRBV5-4; D: TRBD1; CDR3: ASSTGTGGSDEAF
V: TRBV29-1; D: NA; CDR3: SLVGFRNEQF
V: TRBV5-4; D: NA; CDR3: ASSMAGSTDTQY
V: TRBV7-9; D: TRBD1; CDR3: ASSPGIGQGKNEQF
V: TRBV11-2; D: NA; CDR3: ASSLFWGGGYT
V: TRBV4-1; D: NA; CDR3: ASSQEVITGYASEQY
V: TRBV5-1; D: TRBD2; CDR3: ASSLAGLAGGLTGELF
V: TRBV10-3; D: NA; CDR3: AISESRVGGETQY
V: TRBV11-1; D: NA; CDR3: ASSLGRTNYNEQF
V: TRBV7-9; D: TRBD1; CDR3: ASSPAQGISGNTIY
V: TRBV5-1; D: TRBD2; CDR3: ASSLGGRLAGGSTDTQY
V: TRBV5-1; D: NA; CDR3: ASSLLQASYGYT
V: TRBV25-1; D: NA; CDR3: ASSDPGYEQY
V: TRBV28; D: NA; CDR3: ASSSTRWFGGNEQF
V: TRBV30; D: TRBD2; CDR3: ACIRLAGTTDTQY
V: TRBV7-9; D: TRBD1; CDR3: ASSEGQGTNEKLF
V: TRBV5-1; D: TRBD2; CDR3: ASSLGRGSGMNTGELF
V: TRBV18; D: NA; CDR3: ASSLRDTDTEAF
V: TRBV5-6; D: NA; CDR3: ASSLTGKVTGELF
V: TRBV28; D: NA; CDR3: ASSLYRGEQF
V: TRBV28; D: NA; CDR3: ASLSRKGITNEKLF
V: TRBV18; D: TRBD2; CDR3: ASSPGLAGLYEQY
V: TRBV5-1; D: TRBD1; CDR3: ASSATGTGVYEQY
V: TRBV28; D: NA; CDR3: ASSHSGRRKMNTEAF
V: TRBV18; D: TRBD2; CDR3: ASSEGLAGDNEQF
V: TRBV19; D: TRBD1; CDR3: ASRTGGSGANVLT
V: TRBV4-1; D: TRBD2; CDR3: ASSQGLAGDSKRTQY
V: TRBV5-1; D: TRBD2; CDR3: ASSHGLAAADTQY
V: TRBV7-9; D: NA; CDR3: ASSAGTKGNTEAF
V: TRBV7-6; D: NA; CDR3: ASSLNPYGSGANVLT
V: TRBV19; D: NA; CDR3: ASVRDTSYNEQF
V: TRBV11-2; D: NA; CDR3: ASSLAGWSQETQY
V: TRBV10-2; D: TRBD2; CDR3: ASRALIAGVYEQY
V: TRBV5-1; D: TRBD1; CDR3: ASSTGQGMYEQY